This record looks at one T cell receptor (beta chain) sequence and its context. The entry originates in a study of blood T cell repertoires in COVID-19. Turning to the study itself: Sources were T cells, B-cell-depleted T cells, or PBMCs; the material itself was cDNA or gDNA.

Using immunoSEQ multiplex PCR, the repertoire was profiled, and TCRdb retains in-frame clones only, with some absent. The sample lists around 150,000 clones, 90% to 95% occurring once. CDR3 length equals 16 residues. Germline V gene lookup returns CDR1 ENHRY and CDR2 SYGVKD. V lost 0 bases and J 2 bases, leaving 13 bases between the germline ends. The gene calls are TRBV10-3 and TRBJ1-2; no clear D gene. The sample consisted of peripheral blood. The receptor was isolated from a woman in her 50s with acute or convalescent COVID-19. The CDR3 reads CAISESNIILNYGYTF. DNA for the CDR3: TGTGCCATCAGTGAGTCGAACATTATACTAAACTATGGCTACACCTTC.